A selection of T cell receptor beta chains follows, all from one sample in a study of shared clonotypes between healthy human individuals. The data were produced by immunoSEQ multiplex PCR, yet TCRdb's version contains in-frame clones alone and is incomplete. The repertoire holds just over 2,000,000 clones, with about 95% as singletons. Input material: naive CD4+ T cells sorted from blood. These receptors were taken from a man between 18 and 29 years old in good health. The CDR3 runs from the conserved cysteine through the conserved F or W. A D gene is named only where the DNA matches it firmly. Clone size is given for some rows only: seen once, a few or many times, or a class if the clone is expanded.

v_call	j_call	clone_size	d_call	cdr3_aa	cdr3_nt
TRBV9	TRBJ1-6	NA	TRBD1	CASSTGQGSGSPLHF	TGTGCCAGCAGCACTGGACAGGGGTCGGGCTCACCCCTCCACTTT
TRBV19	TRBJ1-5	NA	NA	CASSIGHHSNQPQHF	TGTGCCAGTAGTATTGGGCACCATAGCAATCAGCCCCAGCATTTT
TRBV11-2	TRBJ2-6	NA	NA	CASSLYTSGANVLTF	TGTGCCAGCAGCTTGTACACCTCTGGGGCCAACGTCCTGACTTTC
TRBV10-1	TRBJ1-1	NA	NA	CASSDQNTEAFF	TGCGCCAGCAGTGATCAGAACACTGAAGCTTTCTTT
TRBV7-8	TRBJ2-5	NA	NA	CASSLDGTPEETQYF	TGTGCCAGCAGCTTAGACGGGACTCCCGAAGAGACCCAGTACTTC
TRBV27	TRBJ1-1	NA	NA	CASSSGLNTEAFF	TGTGCCAGCAGCTCCGGACTGAACACTGAAGCTTTCTTT
TRBV27	TRBJ2-3	NA	NA	CASRLGRGTDTQYF	TGTGCCAGCAGACTAGGACGAGGCACAGATACGCAGTATTTT
TRBV19	TRBJ2-7	NA	NA	CASSILAQGLYEQYF	TGTGCCAGTAGTATATTGGCACAGGGTCTCTACGAGCAGTACTTC
TRBV27	TRBJ2-7	NA	TRBD1	CASSRTGISYEQYF	TGTGCCAGCAGCCGGACAGGGATTAGCTACGAGCAGTACTTC
TRBV4-1	TRBJ1-4	NA	NA	CASSRSRNEKLFF	TGCGCCAGCAGCCGCTCAAGGAATGAAAAACTGTTTTTT
TRBV10-3	TRBJ1-2	NA	TRBD1	CAITSGQAANYGYTF	TGTGCCATCACTTCGGGACAGGCGGCTAACTATGGCTACACCTTC
TRBV4-1	TRBJ1-6	NA	NA	CASSQDSYGAKSPLHF	TGCGCCAGCAGCCAAGATTCCTACGGGGCGAAATCACCCCTCCACTTT
TRBV7-9	TRBJ2-3	NA	NA	CASSSGPDTQYF	TGTGCCAGCAGCTCAGGCCCAGATACGCAGTATTTT
TRBV7-2	TRBJ1-2	NA	TRBD1	CASSLGPGGYGYTF	TGTGCCAGCAGCTTAGGTCCAGGGGGCTATGGCTACACCTTC
TRBV11-2	TRBJ2-5	NA	NA	CASSLSAVGQETQYF	TGTGCCAGCAGCTTATCGGCGGTGGGGCAAGAGACCCAGTACTTC
TRBV7-9	TRBJ2-5	NA	NA	CASSEVQETQYF	TGTGCCAGCAGCGAAGTACAAGAGACCCAGTACTTC
TRBV14	TRBJ1-4	once	NA	CASSQDLVTTNEKLFF	TGTGCCAGCAGCCAAGATTTGGTAACAACTAATGAAAAACTGTTTTTT
TRBV9	TRBJ1-3	NA	NA	CASSVGQSSGNTIYF	TGTGCCAGCAGCGTAGGACAGAGCTCTGGAAACACCATATATTTT
TRBV14	TRBJ2-7	NA	TRBD1	CASSQGTGYHEQYF	TGTGCCAGCAGCCAGGGGACAGGGTATCACGAGCAGTACTTC
TRBV9	TRBJ1-2	NA	TRBD1	CASSAQTFLPGQGVYGYTF	TGTGCCAGCAGCGCACAGACCTTTCTACCGGGACAGGGTGTCTATGGCTACACCTTC
TRBV2	TRBJ1-6	NA	NA	CASSEGGVFTLHF	TGTGCCAGCAGTGAAGGGGGGGTTTTCACCCTCCACTTT
TRBV10-3	TRBJ2-1	NA	NA	CAISEVGGPNEQFF	TGTGCCATCAGTGAGGTAGGGGGACCCAATGAGCAGTTCTTC
TRBV5-1	TRBJ2-3	NA	NA	CASSSGTSTDTQYF	TGCGCCAGCAGCTCAGGGACTAGCACAGATACGCAGTATTTT
TRBV6-1	TRBJ1-2	NA	NA	CASSEAGVGYTF	TGTGCCAGCAGTGAAGCTGGGGTTGGCTACACCTTC
TRBV27	TRBJ2-7	NA	NA	CASSFRSSYEQYF	TGTGCCAGCAGTTTCAGGAGCTCCTACGAGCAGTACTTC
TRBV5-6	TRBJ1-4	NA	NA	CASSLGRNNEKLFF	TGTGCCAGCAGCTTGGGCAGAAATAATGAAAAACTGTTTTTT
TRBV30	TRBJ2-3	NA	NA	CAWSAFLGGTDTQYF	TGTGCCTGGAGTGCTTTTCTTGGGGGCACAGATACGCAGTATTTT
TRBV10-3	TRBJ2-3	once	TRBD2	CAGQREGTDTQYF	TGTGCCGGGCAGCGGGAGGGGACAGATACGCAGTATTTT
TRBV25-1	TRBJ2-7	once	NA	CASSETVYEQYF	TGTGCCAGCAGTGAAACCGTCTACGAGCAGTACTTC
TRBV5-5	TRBJ1-5	NA	TRBD1	CASSRDRGEGQPQHF	TGTGCCAGCAGCCGGGACAGGGGTGAGGGTCAGCCCCAGCATTTT
TRBV6-5	TRBJ1-2	NA	TRBD1	CASSYSPPGQPYGYTF	TGTGCCAGCAGTTACTCTCCGCCGGGACAGCCCTATGGCTACACCTTC
TRBV5-4	TRBJ1-6	NA	NA	CAGTTGGEVSPLHF	TGTGCCGGGACAACGGGGGGCGAGGTTTCACCCCTCCACTTT
TRBV5-1	TRBJ2-7	NA	NA	CASSLASGGPSSYEQYF	TGCGCCAGCAGCTTGGCTAGTGGCGGACCAAGCTCCTACGAGCAGTACTTC
TRBV18	TRBJ2-7	once	TRBD1	CASSPRQGAPYEQYF	TGTGCCAGCTCACCGAGGCAGGGGGCCCCCTACGAGCAGTACTTC
TRBV5-1	TRBJ2-5	NA	TRBD1	CASSWAGQGGMETQYF	TGCGCCAGCAGCTGGGCGGGACAGGGAGGTATGGAGACCCAGTACTTC
TRBV7-3	TRBJ2-2	NA	TRBD1	CASSQDRGLAGELFF	TGTGCCAGCAGCCAAGACAGGGGGTTGGCCGGGGAGCTGTTTTTT
TRBV27	TRBJ2-7	NA	TRBD2	CASSSTIRLAGGTPPYEQYF	TGTGCCAGCAGTTCCACGATCCGACTAGCGGGAGGCACACCACCCTACGAGCAGTACTTC
TRBV7-9	TRBJ1-6	few	TRBD1	CASSLSLGRDRASPLHF	TGTGCCAGCAGCTTATCATTGGGTCGAGACAGGGCTTCACCCCTCCACTTT
TRBV9	TRBJ2-5	NA	NA	CASSGGMGGKETQYF	TGTGCCAGCAGCGGCGGGATGGGGGGAAAAGAGACCCAGTACTTC
TRBV10-1	TRBJ2-2	NA	TRBD1	CASSAGGANTGELFF	TGCGCCAGCAGCGCAGGGGGCGCAAACACCGGGGAGCTGTTTTTT
TRBV6-5	TRBJ2-7	NA	NA	CASSPDRTSSYEQYF	TGTGCCAGCAGCCCGGACAGGACTAGCTCCTACGAGCAGTACTTC
TRBV9	TRBJ2-1	NA	TRBD2	CASSVVGTSGINEQFF	TGTGCCAGCAGCGTAGTGGGGACTAGCGGGATCAATGAGCAGTTCTTC
TRBV6-4	TRBJ1-3	NA	TRBD1	CASLIQGRHGNTIYF	TGTGCCAGCCTCATACAGGGGCGGCATGGAAACACCATATATTTT